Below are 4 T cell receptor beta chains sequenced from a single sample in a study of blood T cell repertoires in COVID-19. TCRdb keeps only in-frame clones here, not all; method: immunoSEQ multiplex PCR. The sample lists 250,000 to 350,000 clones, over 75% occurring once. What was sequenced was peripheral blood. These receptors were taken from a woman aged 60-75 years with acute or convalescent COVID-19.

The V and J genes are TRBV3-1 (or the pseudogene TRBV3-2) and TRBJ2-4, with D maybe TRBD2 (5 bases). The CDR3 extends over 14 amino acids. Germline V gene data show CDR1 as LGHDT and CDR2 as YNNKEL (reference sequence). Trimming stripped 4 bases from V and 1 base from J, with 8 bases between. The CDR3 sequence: CASSLRAAKNIQYF. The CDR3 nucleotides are TGTGCCAGCAGCCTGAGGGCTGCCAAAAACATTCAGTACTTC.

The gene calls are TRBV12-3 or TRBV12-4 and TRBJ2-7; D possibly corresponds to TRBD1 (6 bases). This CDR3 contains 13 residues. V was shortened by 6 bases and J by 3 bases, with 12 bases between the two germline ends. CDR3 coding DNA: TGTGCCAGCAGCTTTAACAGGGTCTACGAGCAGTACTTC. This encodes CASSFNRVYEQYF.

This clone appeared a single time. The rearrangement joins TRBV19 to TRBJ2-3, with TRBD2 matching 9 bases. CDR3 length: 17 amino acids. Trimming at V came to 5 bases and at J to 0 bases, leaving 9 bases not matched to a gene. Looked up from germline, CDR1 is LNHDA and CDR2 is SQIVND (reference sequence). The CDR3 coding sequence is TGTGCCAGTAGTTCGGGCAGCGGGGGGCCTAGCACAGATACGCAGTATTTT. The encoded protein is CASSSGSGGPSTDTQYF.

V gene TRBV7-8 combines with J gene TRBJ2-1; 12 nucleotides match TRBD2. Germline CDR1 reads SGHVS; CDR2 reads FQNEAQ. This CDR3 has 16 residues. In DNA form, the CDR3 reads TGTGTTTGTACTAGCGGGAGGTGGAGCTCCTACAATGAGCAGTTCTTC. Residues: CVCTSGRWSSYNEQFF.